This T cell receptor beta chain emerged from a study of Ad26.COV2.S vaccination and SARS-CoV-2 variants. For the study at large: The Ad26.COV2.S arm of the COV1001 trial was where the donor was placed. Into the muscle, Ad26.COV2.S was dosed once or twice, 56 days apart. Study-level findings and limits: It is possible that the TCR breadth and depth analyses underestimated the total T cell responses.

Concerning this clone itself: Its antigen remains unidentified.

V lost 2 bases, J lost 0 bases, and 11 bases lay in between. This CDR3 spans 15 amino acids. CDR1 and CDR2 from the germline V gene are GTSNPN and SVGIG (reference sequence). Treatment meaning: about 20 received Ad26.COV2.S at low or high dose, single or two shots; roughly 5 received placebo; per-sample allocation not given. At day 63 after the first vaccine or placebo injection, samples were drawn. Using immunoSEQ multiplex PCR, the repertoire was profiled, and TCRdb retains in-frame clones only, with some absent. The top ten clones hold about 3.3% of a sample with 300,000 to 450,000 clones, approximately 85% of them seen once.

The chain combines TRBV30 with TRBJ2-1, with no clear D. This material consisted of peripheral blood, taken in a trial of Ad26.COV2.S vaccine versus placebo. This clonotype was sampled from a person aged 18 to 59 who received the Ad26.COV2.S COVID-19 vaccine or a placebo. CDR3 bases: TGTGCCTGGAGTTCAACTCCGGGCTCCTACAATGAGCAGTTCTTC. Its translation is CAWSSTPGSYNEQFF. Combining the CDR3 with reference TRBV30 and TRBJ2-1 gives the whole variable domain SQTIHQWPATLVQPVGSPLSLECTVEGTSNPNLYWYRQAAGRGLQLLFYSVGIGQISSEVPQNLSASRPQDRQFILSSKKLLLSDSGFYLCAWSSTPGSYNEQFFGPGTRLTVL.